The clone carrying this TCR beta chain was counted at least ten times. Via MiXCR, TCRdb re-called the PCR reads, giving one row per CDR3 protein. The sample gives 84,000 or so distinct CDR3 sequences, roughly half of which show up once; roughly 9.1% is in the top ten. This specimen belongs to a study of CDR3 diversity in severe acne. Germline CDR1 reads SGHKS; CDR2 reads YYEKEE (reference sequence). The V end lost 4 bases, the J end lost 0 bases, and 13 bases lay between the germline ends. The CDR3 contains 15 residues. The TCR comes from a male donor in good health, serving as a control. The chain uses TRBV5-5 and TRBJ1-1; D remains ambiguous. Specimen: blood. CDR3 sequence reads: CASSLPDRLNTEAFF. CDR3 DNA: TGTGCCAGCAGCCTGCCGGACCGATTGAACACTGAAGCTTTCTTT.